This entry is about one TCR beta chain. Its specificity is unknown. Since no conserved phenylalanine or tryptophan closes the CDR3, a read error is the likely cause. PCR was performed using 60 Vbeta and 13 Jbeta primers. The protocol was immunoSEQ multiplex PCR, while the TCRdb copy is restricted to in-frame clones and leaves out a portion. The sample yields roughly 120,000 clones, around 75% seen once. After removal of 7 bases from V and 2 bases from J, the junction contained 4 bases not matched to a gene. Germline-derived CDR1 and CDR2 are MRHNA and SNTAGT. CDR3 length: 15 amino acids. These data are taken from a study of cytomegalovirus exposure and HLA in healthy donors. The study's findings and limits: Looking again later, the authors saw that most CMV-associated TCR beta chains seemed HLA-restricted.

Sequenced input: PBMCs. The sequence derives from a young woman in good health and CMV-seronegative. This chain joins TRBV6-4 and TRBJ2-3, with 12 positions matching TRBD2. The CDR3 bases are TGTGCCAGCACTGCTAGCGGGGGGGCCACAGATACGCAGTATGTT. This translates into CASTASGGATDTQYV.